Sequencing of this TCR beta chain was carried out in a study of blood T cell repertoires in COVID-19. Study summary: COVID-19 samples, acute and convalescent, were from the United States, Italy and Spain. Nucleic acid was either cDNA or gDNA, and it came from T cells, B-cell-depleted T cells, or PBMCs.

V was shortened by 3 bases and J by 7 bases, with 15 bases between the two germline ends. Germline CDR1 is GTSNPN and CDR2 is SVGIG (reference sequence). The CDR3 runs 14 residues. Assay: immunoSEQ multiplex PCR; the TCRdb copy retains only in-frame clones and omits some. Altogether roughly 190,000 clones are present, around 76% being singletons, with the ten largest covering roughly 8.7%. The source is a woman aged 45-65 years with active or convalescent COVID-19. The sequenced material came from peripheral blood. V gene TRBV30 combines with J gene TRBJ1-4; possible D gene TRBD1, 6 bases. CDR3 in DNA: TGTGCCTGGAGCGAGGACAGTTTGGGTGAAAAACTGTTTTTT. Amino acids: CAWSEDSLGEKLFF.